This TCR beta chain was captured in a study of T cells in Graves' hyperthyroidism and ophthalmopathy. General study results and limits: Separating ophthalmopathy from stable hyperthyroidism was achieved by a 13 V-J model.

Amplification of TCR beta CDR3 regions used RNA as the template. TCR CDR3 underwent first-round RT-PCR with the HTBI primer set. A single record per CDR3 protein comes from TCRdb applying MiXCR to the multiplex PCR reads. Altogether 500,000 to 650,000 distinct CDR3 sequences are present, about 15% being singletons, with the ten largest covering about 12%. This clonotype was observed at least ten times. What it binds is not known. Investigators excluded patients with uncontrolled infection, other autoimmune disease, pregnancy or lactation. The ends were cut back, 2 bases at V and 0 bases at J, with 10 bases in the middle. The CDR3 covers 15 residues. Germline V gene data show CDR1 as SGHNT and CDR2 as YENEEA.

The chain employs TRBV11-3 and TRBJ1-2, with D maybe TRBD1 (5 bases). The sequence was obtained from a woman between 50 and 59 years old with Graves' ophthalmopathy. The sequenced sample consisted of blood. For the CDR3, the DNA is TGTGCCAGCAGCTTAAGGGGCACAGCTAACTATGGCTACACCTTC. It translates to CASSLRGTANYGYTF.